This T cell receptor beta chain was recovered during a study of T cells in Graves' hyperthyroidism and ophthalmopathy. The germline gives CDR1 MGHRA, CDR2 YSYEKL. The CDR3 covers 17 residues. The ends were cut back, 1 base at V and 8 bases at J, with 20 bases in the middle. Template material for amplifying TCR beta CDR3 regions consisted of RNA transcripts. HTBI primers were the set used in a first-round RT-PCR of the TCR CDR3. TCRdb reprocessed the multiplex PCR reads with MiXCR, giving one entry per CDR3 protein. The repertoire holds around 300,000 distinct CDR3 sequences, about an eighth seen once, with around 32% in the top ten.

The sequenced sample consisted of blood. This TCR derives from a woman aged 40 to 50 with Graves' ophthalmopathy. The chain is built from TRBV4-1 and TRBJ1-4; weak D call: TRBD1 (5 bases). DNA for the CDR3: TGCGCCAGCAGCCAAGTCACGGGGGGTCGGTTGCGCGAAAAACTGTTTTTT. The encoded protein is CASSQVTGGRLREKLFF.